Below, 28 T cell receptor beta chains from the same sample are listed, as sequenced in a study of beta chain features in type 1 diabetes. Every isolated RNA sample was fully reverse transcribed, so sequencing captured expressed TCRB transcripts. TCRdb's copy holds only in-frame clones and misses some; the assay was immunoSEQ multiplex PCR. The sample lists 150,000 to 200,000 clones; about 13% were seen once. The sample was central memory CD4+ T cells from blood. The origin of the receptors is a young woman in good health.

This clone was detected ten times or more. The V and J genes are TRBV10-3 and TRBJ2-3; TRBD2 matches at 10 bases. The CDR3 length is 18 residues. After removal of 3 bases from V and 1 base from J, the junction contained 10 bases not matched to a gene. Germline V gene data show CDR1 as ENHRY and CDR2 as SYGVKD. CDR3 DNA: TGTGCCATCAGTGAAGGAGCGGGAGGGCCGTTCGGCACAGATACGCAGTATTTT. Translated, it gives CAISEGAGGPFGTDTQYF.

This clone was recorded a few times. DNA of the CDR3: TGTGCCATCAGTGGTCAAGCGGGAGGGGTCACAGATACGCAGTATTTT. This translates into CAISGQAGGVTDTQYF. This chain connects TRBV10-3 to TRBJ2-3, with 10 bases fitting TRBD2. Per the germline V gene, CDR1 is ENHRY and CDR2 is SYGVKD. The CDR3 has 16 residues. With 4 bases clipped from V and 2 bases from J, the junction kept 6 bases outside the gene matches.

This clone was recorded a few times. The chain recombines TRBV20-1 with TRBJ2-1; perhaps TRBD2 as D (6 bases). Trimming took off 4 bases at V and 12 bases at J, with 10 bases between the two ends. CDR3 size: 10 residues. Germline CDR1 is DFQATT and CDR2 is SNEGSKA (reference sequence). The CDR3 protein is CSANWDWQFF. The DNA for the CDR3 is TGCAGTGCTAACTGGGACTGGCAGTTCTTC.

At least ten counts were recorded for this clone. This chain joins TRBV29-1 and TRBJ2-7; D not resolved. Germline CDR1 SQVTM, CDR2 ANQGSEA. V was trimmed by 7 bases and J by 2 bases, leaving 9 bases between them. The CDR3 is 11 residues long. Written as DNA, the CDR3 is TGCAGCGCCTCGTTTACCTACGAGCAGTACTTC. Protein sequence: CSASFTYEQYF.

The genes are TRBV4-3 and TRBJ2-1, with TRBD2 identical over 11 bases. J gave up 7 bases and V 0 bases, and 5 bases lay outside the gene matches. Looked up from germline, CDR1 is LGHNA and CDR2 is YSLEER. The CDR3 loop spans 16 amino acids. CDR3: CASSQEVTSGMNEQFF. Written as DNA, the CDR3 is TGCGCCAGCAGCCAAGAAGTGACTAGCGGGATGAATGAGCAGTTCTTC.

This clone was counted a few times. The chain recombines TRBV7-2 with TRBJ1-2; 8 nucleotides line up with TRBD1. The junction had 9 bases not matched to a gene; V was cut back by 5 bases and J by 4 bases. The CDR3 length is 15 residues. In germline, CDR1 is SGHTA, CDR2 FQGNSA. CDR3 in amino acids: CASSADRASFYGYTF. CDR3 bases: TGTGCCAGCAGCGCGGACAGGGCGTCTTTCTATGGCTACACCTTC.

For the CDR3, the DNA is TGCAGCGTTGAAGATCCCACGGGGGCGGGAGAGTTCTCCTACAATGAGCAGTTCTTC. Its protein is CSVEDPTGAGEFSYNEQFF. The V call is TRBV29-1, the J call TRBJ2-1; possibly TRBD2 for D (7 bases). Germline V CDR1 and CDR2: SQVTM, ANQGSEA. The CDR3 runs 19 residues. Trimming took 0 bases from V and 0 from J, leaving 21 bases between them.

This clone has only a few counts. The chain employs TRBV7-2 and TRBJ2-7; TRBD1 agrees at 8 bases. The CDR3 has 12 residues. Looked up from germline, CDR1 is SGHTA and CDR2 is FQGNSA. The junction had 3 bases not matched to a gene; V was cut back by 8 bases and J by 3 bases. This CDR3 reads CASRTGNYEQYF. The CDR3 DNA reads TGTGCCAGCCGGACAGGGAACTACGAGCAGTACTTC. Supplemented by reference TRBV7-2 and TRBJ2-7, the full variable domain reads GAGVSQSPSNKVTEKGKDVELRCDPISGHTALYWYRQSLGQGLEFLIYFQGNSAPDKSGLPSDRFSAERTGGSVSTLTIQRTQQEDSAVYLCASRTGNYEQYFGPGTRLTVT.

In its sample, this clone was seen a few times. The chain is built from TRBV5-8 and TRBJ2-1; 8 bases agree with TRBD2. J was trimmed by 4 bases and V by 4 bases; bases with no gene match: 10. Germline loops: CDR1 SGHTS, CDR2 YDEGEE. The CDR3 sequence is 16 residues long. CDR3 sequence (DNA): TGTGCCAGCAGCAAGAAAACTAGCGGAAGGTACAATGAGCAGTTCTTC. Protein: CASSKKTSGRYNEQFF. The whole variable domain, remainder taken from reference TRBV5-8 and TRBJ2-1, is EAGVTQSPTHLIKTRGQQATLRCSPISGHTSVYWYQQALGLGLQFLLWYDEGEERNRGNFPPRFSGRQFPNYSSELNVNALELEDSALYLCASSKKTSGRYNEQFFGPGTRLTVL.

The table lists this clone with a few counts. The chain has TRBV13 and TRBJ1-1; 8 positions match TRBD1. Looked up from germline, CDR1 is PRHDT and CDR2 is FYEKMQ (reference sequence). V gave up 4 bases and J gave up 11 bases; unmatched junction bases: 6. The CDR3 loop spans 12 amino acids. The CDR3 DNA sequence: TGTGCCAGCAGCTATGGACAGGGTAGGGCTTTCTTT. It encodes CASSYGQGRAFF.

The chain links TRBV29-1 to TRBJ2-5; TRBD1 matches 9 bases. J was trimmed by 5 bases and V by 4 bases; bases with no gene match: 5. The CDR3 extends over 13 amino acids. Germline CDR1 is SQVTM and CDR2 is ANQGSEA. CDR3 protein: CSVVGTGRETQYF. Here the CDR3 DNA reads TGCAGCGTTGTAGGGACAGGGAGGGAGACCCAGTACTTC.

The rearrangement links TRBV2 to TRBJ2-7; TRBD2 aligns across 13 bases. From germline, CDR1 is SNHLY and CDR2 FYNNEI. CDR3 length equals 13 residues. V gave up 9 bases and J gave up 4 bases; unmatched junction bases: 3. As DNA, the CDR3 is TGTGCCAGTTGGGGACTAGCGGGGTACGAGCAGTACTTC. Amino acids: CASWGLAGYEQYF.

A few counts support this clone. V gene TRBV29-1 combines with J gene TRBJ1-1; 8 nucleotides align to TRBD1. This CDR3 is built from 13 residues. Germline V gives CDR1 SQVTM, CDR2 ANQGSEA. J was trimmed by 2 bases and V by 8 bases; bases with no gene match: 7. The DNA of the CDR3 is TGCAGCACCAGGACAGGGCTAAACACTGAAGCTTTCTTT. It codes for CSTRTGLNTEAFF. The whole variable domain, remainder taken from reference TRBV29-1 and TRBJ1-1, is SAVISQKPSRDICQRGTSLTIQCQVDSQVTMMFWYRQQPGQSLTLIATANQGSEATYESGFVIDKFPISRPNLTFSTLTVSNMSPEDSSIYLCSTRTGLNTEAFFGQGTRLTVV.

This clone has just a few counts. CDR3 coding DNA: TGTGCCTGGAGTAGAGCTAGCACAGATACGCAGTATTTT. Protein: CAWSRASTDTQYF. This chain uses TRBV30 with TRBJ2-3; D gene unclear. CDR3 length: 13 amino acids. Germline CDR1 is GTSNPN and CDR2 is SVGIG (reference sequence). V dropped 2 bases and J dropped 0 bases, with 6 bases sitting between them.

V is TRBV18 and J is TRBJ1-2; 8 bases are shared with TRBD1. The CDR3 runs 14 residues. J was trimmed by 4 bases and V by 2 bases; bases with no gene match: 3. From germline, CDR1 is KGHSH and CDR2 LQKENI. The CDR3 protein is CASSPDGTGYGYTF. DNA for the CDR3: TGTGCCAGCTCACCAGACGGGACAGGCTATGGCTACACCTTC.

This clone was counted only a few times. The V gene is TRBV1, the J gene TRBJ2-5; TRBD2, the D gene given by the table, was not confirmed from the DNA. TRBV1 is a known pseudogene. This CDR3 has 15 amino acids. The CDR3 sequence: CTSSQGTRDQETQYF. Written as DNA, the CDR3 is TGCACCAGCAGCCAGGGGACTAGGGACCAAGAGACCCAGTACTTC.

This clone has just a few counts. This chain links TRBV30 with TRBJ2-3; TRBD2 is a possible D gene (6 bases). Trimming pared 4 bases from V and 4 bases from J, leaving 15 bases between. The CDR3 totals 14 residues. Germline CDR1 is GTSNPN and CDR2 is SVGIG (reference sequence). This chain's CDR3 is CAWTTSFGADTQYF. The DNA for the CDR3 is TGTGCCTGGACTACTAGCTTCGGGGCAGATACGCAGTATTTT. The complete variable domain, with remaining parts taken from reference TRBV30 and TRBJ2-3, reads SQTIHQWPATLVQPVGSPLSLECTVEGTSNPNLYWYRQAAGRGLQLLFYSVGIGQISSEVPQNLSASRPQDRQFILSSKKLLLSDSGFYLCAWTTSFGADTQYFGPGTRLTVL.

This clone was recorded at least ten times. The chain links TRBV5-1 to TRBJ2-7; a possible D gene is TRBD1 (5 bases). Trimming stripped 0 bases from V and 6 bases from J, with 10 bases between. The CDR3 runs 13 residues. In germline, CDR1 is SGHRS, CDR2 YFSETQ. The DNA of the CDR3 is TGCGCCAGCAGCTTGGGGCAGGGCGGCGAGCAGTACTTC. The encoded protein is CASSLGQGGEQYF.

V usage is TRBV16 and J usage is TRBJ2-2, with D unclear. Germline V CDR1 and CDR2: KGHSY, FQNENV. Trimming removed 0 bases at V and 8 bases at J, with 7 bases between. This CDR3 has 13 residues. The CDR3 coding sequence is TGTGCCAGCAGCCAATCGACTCAGGGGGAGCTGTTTTTT. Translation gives CASSQSTQGELFF.

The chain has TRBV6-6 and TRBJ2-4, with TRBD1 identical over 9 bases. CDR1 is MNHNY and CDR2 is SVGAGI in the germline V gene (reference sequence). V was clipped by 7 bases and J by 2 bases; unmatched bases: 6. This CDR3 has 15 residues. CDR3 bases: TGTGCCAGCACCGACAGGGGGAAGCCCAAAAACATTCAGTACTTC. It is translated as CASTDRGKPKNIQYF.

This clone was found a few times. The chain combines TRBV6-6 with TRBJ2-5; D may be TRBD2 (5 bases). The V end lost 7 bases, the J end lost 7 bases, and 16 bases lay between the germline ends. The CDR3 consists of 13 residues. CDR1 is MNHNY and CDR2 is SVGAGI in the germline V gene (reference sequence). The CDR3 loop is CASNPAVDSTQYF. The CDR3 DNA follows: TGTGCCAGCAACCCCGCAGTGGACTCGACCCAGTACTTC.

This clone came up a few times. The CDR3 sequence: CASRPPLPRDTQYF. CDR3 coding DNA: TGTGCCAGTAGACCCCCCCTCCCGCGAGATACGCAGTATTTT. The chain couples TRBV19 to TRBJ2-3; no clear D. This CDR3 is 14 amino acids long. The germline V gene encodes CDR1 LNHDA and CDR2 SQIVND (reference sequence). Trimming pared 6 bases from V and 5 bases from J, leaving 15 bases between. The variable domain in full, with the rest retrieved from reference TRBV19 and TRBJ2-3, is DGGITQSPKYLFRKEGQNVTLSCEQNLNHDAMYWYRQDPGQGLRLIYYSQIVNDFQKGDIAEGYSVSREKKESFPLTVTSAQKNPTAFYLCASRPPLPRDTQYFGPGTRLTVL.

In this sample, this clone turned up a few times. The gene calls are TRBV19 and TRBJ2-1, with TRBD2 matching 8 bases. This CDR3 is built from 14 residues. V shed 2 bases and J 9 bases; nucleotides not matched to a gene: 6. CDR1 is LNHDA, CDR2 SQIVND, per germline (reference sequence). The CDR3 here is CASSITGAGVEQFF. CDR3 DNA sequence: TGTGCCAGTAGTATAACGGGAGCGGGAGTTGAGCAGTTCTTC.

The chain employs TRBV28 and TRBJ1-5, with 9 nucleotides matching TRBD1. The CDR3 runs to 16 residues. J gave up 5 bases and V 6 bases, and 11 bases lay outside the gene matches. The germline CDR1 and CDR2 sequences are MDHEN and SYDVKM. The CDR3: CASSLPPGQGYQPQHF. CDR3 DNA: TGTGCCAGCAGCCTCCCTCCGGGACAGGGTTATCAGCCCCAGCATTTT.

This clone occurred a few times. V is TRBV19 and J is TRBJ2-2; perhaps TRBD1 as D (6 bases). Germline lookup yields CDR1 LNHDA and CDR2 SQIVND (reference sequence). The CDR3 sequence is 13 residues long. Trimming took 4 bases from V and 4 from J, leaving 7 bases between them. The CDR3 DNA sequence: TGTGCCAGTAGTACAGGGGCCACCGGGGAGCTGTTTTTT. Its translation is CASSTGATGELFF.

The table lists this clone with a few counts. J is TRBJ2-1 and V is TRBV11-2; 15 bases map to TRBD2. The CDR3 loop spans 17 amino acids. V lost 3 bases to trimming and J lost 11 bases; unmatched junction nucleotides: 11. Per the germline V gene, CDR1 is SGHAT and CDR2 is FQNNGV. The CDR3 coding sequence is TGTGCCAGCAGCTTCTCTTCCGGGACTAGCGGGAGGAAAAAGCAGTTCTTC. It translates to CASSFSSGTSGRKKQFF.

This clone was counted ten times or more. The CDR3 DNA follows: TGTGCCAGCAGTCTCGCGTTGACCTACGAGCAGTACTTC. Amino acid sequence: CASSLALTYEQYF. The chain couples TRBV28 to TRBJ2-7; D unclear. Germline assignment: CDR1 MDHEN and CDR2 SYDVKM. CDR3 size: 13 residues. V was clipped by 5 bases and J by 2 bases, with 10 bases between them.

CDR3 bases: TGTGCCAGCTCACCGGAGTTCTCTGGAAACACCATATATTTT. Translation: CASSPEFSGNTIYF. The chain links TRBV18 to TRBJ1-3, with no clear D. The CDR3 has 14 amino acids. V dropped 3 bases and J dropped 0 bases, with 6 bases sitting between them. Germline lookup yields CDR1 KGHSH and CDR2 LQKENI.